The 19 T cell receptor beta chains given below trace back to one sample, sequenced in a study of T cells in Graves' hyperthyroidism and ophthalmopathy (dated by TCRdb to between 2019 and 2020). The method was multiplex PCR. The sequencer was an Illumina HiSeq 2000. TCR beta CDR3 regions were amplified from RNA transcripts. For the first round of RT-PCR on the TCR CDR3, the HTBI primer set was used together with the Qiagen OneStep RT-PCR kit. Using fastp at Q25 and MiXCR, TCRdb reprocessed the public reads and kept productive beta chains. Identical CDR3 protein sequences are pooled into one entry, listed with their most common genes and DNA. Here the sample has some 600,000 distinct CDR3 sequences; approximately 15% occur a single time. Almost 6% of the sample is held by the ten biggest clonotypes. The sequenced material came from blood. All receptors derive from a woman in her twenties or thirties with Graves' hyperthyroidism that later progressed to Graves' ophthalmopathy.

The gene calls are TRBV6-1 and TRBJ1-4, with 9 bases aligning to TRBD1. V shed 6 bases, J shed 5 bases, and the junction held 4 bases outside the gene matches. The CDR3 loop spans 14 amino acids. Germline V gene sequence: CDR1 MNHNS, CDR2 SASEGT. The CDR3 spells CASRVGTGNEKLFF. The CDR3 DNA reads as TGTGCCAGCAGGGTCGGGACAGGGAATGAAAAACTGTTTTTT.

This CDR3 reads CASSPRGTPKGGEQFF. CDR3 nucleotides: TGTGCCAGCAGCCCTCGGGGCACGCCCAAGGGTGGTGAGCAGTTCTTC. The V and J genes are TRBV7-3 and TRBJ2-1; the D gene could be TRBD1 or TRBD2 (5 bases each). The CDR3 covers 16 residues. V lost 5 bases to trimming and J lost 9 bases, with 23 bases between them. CDR1 and CDR2 from the germline V gene are SGHTA and FQGTGA. Full variable domain (remainder filled in from reference TRBV7-3 and TRBJ2-1): GAGVSQTPSNKVTEKGKYVELRCDPISGHTALYWYRQSLGQGPEFLIYFQGTGAADDSGLPNDRFFAVRPEGSVSTLKIQRTERGDSAVYLCASSPRGTPKGGEQFFGPGTRLTVL.

The chain links TRBV20-1 to TRBJ2-7; D may be TRBD1 or TRBD2 (5 bases each). TRBJ2-1 matches the DNA end more closely, so the J call is doubtful. This CDR3 has 14 residues. Germline-derived CDR1 and CDR2 are DFQATT and SNEGSKA (reference sequence). This chain's CDR3 is CSATGTDSSYEQFF. Here the CDR3 DNA reads TGCAGTGCTACCGGGACCGATTCCTCCTACGAGCAGTTCTTC.

This clonotype was detected only a few times. The chain is built from TRBV5-1 and TRBJ2-6; 7 bases agree with TRBD1. In germline, CDR1 is SGHRS, CDR2 YFSETQ. V lost 4 bases and J lost 2; bases outside the gene matches: 15. CDR3 length: 19 residues. The CDR3 spells CASSRARDRNLAGANVLTF. As DNA, the CDR3 is TGCGCCAGCAGCCGGGCCCGGGACAGAAACCTCGCTGGGGCCAACGTCCTGACTTTC.

This clonotype came up many times. V usage is TRBV6-2 or TRBV6-3 and J usage is TRBJ2-6, with TRBD2 matching 7 bases. J gave up 2 bases and V 2 bases, and 9 bases lay outside the gene matches. The germline V gene encodes CDR1 MNHEY and CDR2 SVGEGT. This CDR3 spans 18 amino acids. The CDR3 here is CASSYVPWGGTGANVLTF. The CDR3 DNA sequence: TGTGCCAGCAGTTACGTGCCCTGGGGGGGTACTGGGGCCAACGTCCTGACTTTC.

This clonotype has ten or more counts. This chain joins TRBV2 and TRBJ2-5; D is uncertain. Germline V gives CDR1 SNHLY, CDR2 FYNNEI. This CDR3 is 14 amino acids long. V was clipped by 6 bases and J by 2 bases, with 13 bases between them. The CDR3 DNA reads TGTGCCAGCAGCCTCAGACCTAAACAAGAGACCCAGTACTTC. As protein: CASSLRPKQETQYF.

V and J are TRBV20-1 and TRBJ2-1, with 10 positions matching TRBD2. This CDR3 spans 15 amino acids. V shed 5 bases, J shed 9 bases, and the junction held 13 bases outside the gene matches. Looked up from germline, CDR1 is DFQATT and CDR2 is SNEGSKA (reference sequence). The CDR3 sequence: CSAPKEAGGSGEQFF. CDR3 sequence (DNA): TGCAGTGCTCCTAAGGAAGCGGGAGGGTCGGGTGAGCAGTTCTTC.

In its sample, this clonotype was seen a few times. The gene calls are TRBV10-1 and TRBJ2-1; 10 nucleotides line up with TRBD2. CDR3 length equals 15 residues. V lost 0 bases, J lost 7 bases, and 3 bases stayed unmatched. Germline values: CDR1 WNHNN, CDR2 SYGVQD (reference sequence). The CDR3 DNA follows: TGCGCCAGCAGTGAGTCATTAGCGGGAGGTAATGAGCAGTTCTTC. Protein product: CASSESLAGGNEQFF.

The table lists this clonotype with a few counts. J is TRBJ2-5 and V is TRBV15, with D uncertain. Germline-derived CDR1 and CDR2 are LNHNV and YYDKDF (reference sequence). This CDR3 has 13 residues. V was clipped by 3 bases and J by 2 bases, with 7 bases between them. In DNA form, the CDR3 reads TGTGCCACCAGCAGCTCGCAGCAAGAGACCCAGTACTTC. It specifies CATSSSQQETQYF.

V and J are TRBV14 and TRBJ2-5; D is uncertain. Germline V gene sequence: CDR1 SGHDN, CDR2 FVKESK. The CDR3 extends over 13 amino acids. The V gene lost 0 bases and the J gene lost 1 base, with 3 bases spanning the gap. CDR3 bases: TGTGCCAGCAGCCAAGATTTCCAAGAGACCCAGTACTTC. It specifies CASSQDFQETQYF.

The chain links TRBV20-1 to TRBJ2-7, with 9 bases aligning to TRBD1. Germline values: CDR1 DFQATT, CDR2 SNEGSKA (reference sequence). This CDR3 comprises 16 residues. The V gene end was trimmed by 3 bases and the J gene end by 3 bases; junction bases not matched to a gene: 12. The CDR3 is CSARPNVRDRVYEQYF. Here the CDR3 DNA reads TGCAGTGCTAGGCCGAACGTCAGGGACAGGGTCTACGAGCAGTACTTC.

This clonotype has ten or more counts. The V and J genes are TRBV7-2 and TRBJ2-3; possible D gene TRBD2, 7 bases. Germline V lookup: CDR1 SGHTA, CDR2 FQGNSA. Trimming took 4 bases from V and 0 from J, leaving 17 bases between them. The CDR3 has 17 amino acids. The CDR3 spells CASSWGGGAPSTDTQYF. CDR3 sequence (DNA): TGTGCCAGCAGCTGGGGTGGGGGGGCCCCTAGCACAGATACGCAGTATTTT.

Only a few counts were recorded for this clonotype. This chain uses TRBV25-1 with TRBJ2-4; D gene unclear. The V end lost 8 bases, the J end lost 5 bases, and 13 bases lay between the germline ends. From germline, CDR1 is MGHDK and CDR2 SYGVNS. CDR3 size: 13 residues. Here the CDR3 DNA reads TGTGCCAGCCTTTCAAATGTGGAAAACATTCAGTACTTC. Encoded protein: CASLSNVENIQYF.

The sample holds many counts of this clonotype. The chain couples TRBV12-3 or TRBV12-4 to TRBJ1-2; TRBD1 might be the D (5 bases). There are 15 residues in the CDR3. The ends were cut back, 2 bases at V and 3 bases at J, with 13 bases in the middle. For the CDR3, the DNA is TGTGCCAGCAGTTTAACAGGCCCTAAGGACTATGGCTACACCTTC. Residues: CASSLTGPKDYGYTF.

V and J are TRBV11-2 and TRBJ2-7, with D perhaps TRBD2 (7 bases). CDR1 is SGHAT and CDR2 is FQNNGV in the germline V gene. Trimming stripped 5 bases from V and 3 bases from J, with 20 bases between. CDR3 size: 16 residues. CDR3 loop: CASSPLKRGGVYEQYF. Written as DNA, the CDR3 is TGTGCCAGCAGCCCTCTCAAACGAGGGGGGGTCTACGAGCAGTACTTC.

This clonotype was recorded at least ten times. The chain carries TRBV27 and TRBJ2-7, with 9 bases fitting TRBD2. Germline V gives CDR1 MNHEY, CDR2 SMNVEV (reference sequence). After removal of 8 bases from V and 3 bases from J, the junction contained 11 bases not matched to a gene. CDR3 length: 15 residues. CDR3 nucleotide sequence: TGTGCCAGCGGAGCCCGACTAGCGGAACACTACGAGCAGTACTTC. Its protein product is CASGARLAEHYEQYF.

The rearrangement links TRBV7-9 to TRBJ1-1; D not resolved. V was clipped by 6 bases and J by 5 bases, with 13 bases between them. Germline V gene sequence: CDR1 SEHNR, CDR2 FQNEAQ (reference sequence). The CDR3 length is 13 residues. CDR3 residues: CASSYELGTEAFF. The CDR3 DNA follows: TGTGCCAGCAGTTATGAACTTGGGACTGAAGCTTTCTTT.

This clonotype was seen many times. V and J are TRBV15 and TRBJ2-7; TRBD2 matches at 12 bases. With 2 bases clipped from V and 4 bases from J, the junction kept 9 bases outside the gene matches. In germline, CDR1 is LNHNV, CDR2 YYDKDF (reference sequence). CDR3 length: 17 amino acids. This CDR3 reads CATSRPPSGLAGYEQYF. In DNA, the CDR3 is TGTGCCACCAGCAGACCCCCATCCGGACTAGCGGGGTACGAGCAGTACTTC.

V usage is TRBV14 and J usage is TRBJ2-1; TRBD2 matches 12 bases. The J segment lost 14 bases and the V segment lost 0 bases, leaving 5 bases of the junction unmatched. Germline V gene data show CDR1 as SGHDN and CDR2 as FVKESK. This CDR3 comprises 14 residues. Here the CDR3 DNA reads TGTGCCAGCAGCCAAGACTGGCTAGCGGGAGGGAAGTTCTTC. This codes for CASSQDWLAGGKFF.